This T cell receptor beta chain was found in a study of cytomegalovirus exposure and HLA in healthy donors. The donors (healthy individuals) were bone marrow donors. The study sampled nominally healthy donors, though unrecorded immune exposures were likely. Points from the study as a whole: In the analysis, some V segments, TRBV6-2 and TRBV6-3 included, were excluded as indistinguishable. More clonal expansion characterized HLA-associated TCR beta chains than equally common others in a later analysis.

The PCR ran on 60 Vbeta and 13 Jbeta primers. Repertoires were generated with immunoSEQ multiplex PCR, while TCRdb's copy carries only in-frame clones and drops some. Among approximately 200,000 clones listed, more than 65% were seen once. With regard to this clone: The antigen is unknown.

The germline V gene encodes CDR1 ENHRY and CDR2 SYGVKD. V dropped 4 bases and J dropped 4; count of bases not matched to a gene: 9. The CDR3 consists of 15 residues. The source of this sequence is a girl between 10 and 17 years old in good health and CMV-seropositive. The chain uses TRBV10-3 and TRBJ1-2, with 7 bases aligning to TRBD1. Sequencing was done on a sample of PBMCs. CDR3 sequence: CAISATGAAGYGYTF. The CDR3 DNA sequence: TGTGCCATCAGTGCAACAGGGGCCGCCGGCTATGGCTACACCTTC.